Shown below are 23 T cell receptor beta chains from a single sample sequenced in a study of tumor-infiltrating lymphocytes in primary liver carcinoma. Production of TCR beta cDNA used roughly 0.55 ug total RNA together with a constant-region primer. Three nested multiplex PCR rounds, a slightly modified ARM-PCR method, built the TCR beta libraries. For approximately 11 cycles apiece, the opening two PCR rounds ran with TRBV1-TRBV30 forward primers and a C-beta reverse primer. TCRdb reprocessed the multiplex PCR reads with MiXCR, giving one entry per CDR3 protein. The sample yields about 330,000 distinct CDR3 sequences, 65% seen once. Germline DNA was also extracted, while the blood RNA originated from unsorted whole blood. Sequenced input: peripheral blood. Receptor source: a man aged 40-49 years with primary liver carcinoma and hepatitis B virus infection.

On this clonotype: This may be a read error: a much more frequent sequence differs by one nucleotide. The chain carries TRBV29-1 and TRBJ2-1; maybe TRBD2 (5 bases). From germline, CDR1 is SQVTM and CDR2 ANQGSEA. Trimming took 7 bases from V and 13 from J, leaving 17 bases between them. The CDR3 has 11 amino acids. The CDR3 region is CSGLREIDQFF. In DNA, the CDR3 is TGCAGCGGACTAAGGGAAATCGATCAGTTCTTC.

In the case of this clonotype: Sequence at one end of the junction differs from germline and may be a read error. The CDR3 protein is CASILGNGRQYF. The CDR3 region has the DNA TGTGCCAGCATCTTAGGAAATGGGAGGCAGTATTTT. This chain uses TRBV11-2 with TRBJ2-3; D is possibly TRBD2 (5 bases). This CDR3 spans 12 amino acids. CDR1 is SGHAT and CDR2 is FQNNGV in the germline V gene.

The rearrangement links TRBV12-3 or TRBV12-4 to TRBJ2-6; no clear D. V was shortened by 2 bases and J by 0 bases, with 11 bases between the two germline ends. There are 17 residues in the CDR3. The CDR3 sequence is CASSLISLLSGANVLTF. The DNA for the CDR3 is TGTGCCAGCAGTTTAATATCTCTACTCTCTGGGGCCAACGTCCTGACTTTC.

A remark on this clonotype: A read error is likely, as this CDR3 ends without the conserved phenylalanine or tryptophan. The limits of the CDR3 on the DNA are not certain, so only TCRdb's listed CDR3 is given. The rearrangement joins TRBV11-2 to TRBJ1-2; the table's D gene call, TRBD1, was not cross checked with the DNA. Germline values: CDR1 SGHAT, CDR2 FQNNGV. The CDR3 spans 13 amino acids, including both terminal residues. The CDR3 sequence is CASSLTGDYGYAV.

Of note for this clonotype: A much larger clone differs from this one at a single base, so this may be a read error. This chain connects TRBV4-2 to TRBJ1-4; D call uncertain. This CDR3 has 12 residues. Per germline, CDR1 LGHNA and CDR2 YNFKEQ. CDR3 in amino acids: CASSQDREKMFF. CDR3 bases: TGTGCCAGCAGCCAAGATCGTGAAAAAATGTTTTTT.

With regard to this clonotype: The CDR3 does not end in the conserved phenylalanine or tryptophan, so this is likely a read error. The chain recombines TRBV6-4 with TRBJ2-7, with 7 bases matching TRBD2. Germline V gene data show CDR1 as MRHNA and CDR2 as SNTAGT. CDR3 length: 15 amino acids. The V segment lost 3 bases and the J segment 9 bases; nucleotides outside the gene matches: 14. CDR3 amino acids: CASSDFREVHLAQYL. The CDR3 coding sequence is TGTGCCAGCAGTGATTTCCGGGAGGTCCATTTGGCGCAGTACTTA.

Concerning this clonotype itself: Mismatch with germline at one junction end may stem from a read error. V usage is TRBV11-2 and J usage is TRBJ2-7; D unclear. CDR1 is SGHAT and CDR2 is FQNNGV in the germline V gene. This CDR3 contains 15 residues. The CDR3 DNA reads TGTGCCAGCAGCTTATCTATCGGCTTTTCCTACAAGCAGTACTTC. Translation gives CASSLSIGFSYKQYF.

This clonotype came up a few times. The chain employs TRBV6-2 or TRBV6-3 and TRBJ1-3, with D possibly matching TRBD1 (5 bases). The CDR3 is made up of 17 amino acids. Per germline, CDR1 MNHEY and CDR2 SVGEGT. The V end was cut by 0 bases, the J end by 0 bases, with 12 bases between. CDR3 sequence (DNA): TGTGCCAGCAGTTACTCTGACAGAAAACGCTCTGGAAACACCATATATTTT. Amino acids: CASSYSDRKRSGNTIYF.

As regards this clonotype: This may be a read error: a much more frequent sequence differs by one nucleotide. The chain recombines TRBV6-5 with TRBJ1-6; D call uncertain. The CDR3 covers 14 residues. Germline assignment: CDR1 MNHEY and CDR2 SVGAGI. The CDR3 is CASSYGRDNSPLLF. CDR3 DNA: TGTGCCAGCAGTTACGGGCGGGATAATTCACCCCTCCTCTTT.

This clonotype has at least ten counts. CDR3 protein: CASRPGGSEQYF. In nucleotides, the CDR3 is TGTGCCAGCAGGCCAGGGGGCAGCGAGCAGTACTTC. The genes are TRBV5-5 and TRBJ2-7, with 8 positions matching TRBD1. Looked up from germline, CDR1 is SGHKS and CDR2 is YYEKEE (reference sequence). The CDR3 totals 12 residues. V shed 5 bases and J 6 bases; nucleotides not matched to a gene: 4.

This clonotype was detected many times. V usage is TRBV6-1 and J usage is TRBJ2-5; D gene uncertain. V shed 0 bases and J shed 7 bases, with 15 bases lying between them. The CDR3 spans 15 residues. CDR1 is MNHNS, CDR2 SASEGT, per germline. CDR3 nucleotides: TGTGCCAGCAGTGAAGCGCTTGGGCCCGTTGGGACCCAGTACTTC. Translated, it gives CASSEALGPVGTQYF.

In this sample, this clonotype turned up a few times. This chain links TRBV5-1 with TRBJ2-7; 11 positions agree with TRBD2. The CDR3 loop spans 16 amino acids. Germline-derived CDR1 and CDR2 are SGHRS and YFSETQ. V lost 3 bases and J lost 6; bases outside the gene matches: 11. The CDR3 sequence is CASSSWTSGLASEQYF. The CDR3 region has the DNA TGCGCCAGCAGCTCGTGGACTAGCGGGTTGGCGTCCGAGCAGTACTTC.

About this clonotype itself: The junction departs from the called germline gene at one end, perhaps through a read error. The rearrangement joins TRBV2 to TRBJ2-7, with 7 bases fitting TRBD1. Looked up from germline, CDR1 is SNHLY and CDR2 is FYNNEI. This CDR3 spans 13 amino acids. The CDR3 region has the DNA TGTGCTAGCAGTGGCGACAGGGTGAGGGAGCAGTATTTC. This translates into CASSGDRVREQYF.

Of note for this clonotype: A much larger clone lies a single base off, so this may be a read error. The rearrangement joins TRBV6-5 to TRBJ1-2; TRBD1 agrees at 7 bases. Germline V gene lookup returns CDR1 MNHEY and CDR2 SVGAGI. Germline trimming cut 0 bases from V and 8 bases from J; bases unmatched to any gene: 9. The CDR3 contains 15 residues. CDR3 DNA sequence: TGTGCCAGCAGTTACTCTGGACAGGTGGCCTGGGGCTACACCTTC. This codes for CASSYSGQVAWGYTF.

In regard to this clonotype: At one boundary the junction diverges from the germline segment, which might be a read error. The chain is built from TRBV11-2 and TRBJ2-1; D perhaps matches TRBD2 (5 bases). CDR1 and CDR2 (germline): SGHAT, FQNNGV. The CDR3 consists of 15 residues. The CDR3 loop is CASTLGLGSYNEQFF. CDR3 in DNA: TGTGCCAGCACCTTAGGACTGGGCTCCTATAACGAGCAGTTCTTC. The full variable domain, with the rest looked up from reference TRBV11-2 and TRBJ2-1, is EAGVAQSPRYKIIEKRQSVAFWCNPISGHATLYWYQQILGQGPKLLIQFQNNGVVDDSQLPKDRFSAERLKGVDSTLKIQPAKLEDSAVYLCASTLGLGSYNEQFFGPGTRLTVL.

In this sample, this clonotype turned up a few times. With a much larger clone just one base away, this may be a read error. J is TRBJ1-2 and V is TRBV6-6, with 9 bases aligning to TRBD1. Germline V lookup: CDR1 MNHNY, CDR2 SVGAGI (reference sequence). The CDR3 runs to 13 residues. The V and J ends lost 10 bases and 7 bases, in that order; junction bases with no gene match: 10. The CDR3 DNA is TGTGCCACCCGGACAGGGGCTGACTGTGGCTACACCTTC. This encodes CATRTGADCGYTF.

Points on this clonotype: Sequence at one end of the junction differs from germline and may be a read error. This rearrangement joins TRBV6-6 to TRBJ2-7; the D is unclear. The CDR3 extends over 14 amino acids. Germline CDR1 MNHNY, CDR2 SVGAGI (reference sequence). The CDR3 spells CASTYSKLRGEQYF. CDR3 DNA sequence: TGTGCCAGCACTTACTCGAAGTTACGTGGAGAGCAGTACTTC.

Regarding this clonotype: At one of its ends the junction is not consistent with the germline gene, which may arise from a read error. The V and J genes are TRBV14 and TRBJ2-5, with TRBD2 as a possible D gene (5 bases). This CDR3 spans 15 amino acids. Germline lookup yields CDR1 SGHDN and CDR2 FVKESK. This CDR3 reads CAISQLEGAATGWYF. CDR3 nucleotide sequence: TGTGCCATCAGCCAACTCGAGGGCGCGGCCACTGGCTGGTACTTC. Full variable domain (missing parts from reference TRBV14 and TRBJ2-5): EAGVTQFPSHSVIEKGQTVTLRCDPISGHDNLYWYRRVMGKEIKFLLHFVKESKQDESGMPNNRFLAERTGGTYSTLKVQPAELEDSGVYFCAISQLEGAATGWYFGPGTRLLVL.

Worth noting for this clonotype: Germline and junction disagree at one end, which may indicate a read error. V usage is TRBV14 and J usage is TRBJ2-3, with D unresolved. The CDR3 is made up of 16 amino acids. Germline V gene sequence: CDR1 SGHDN, CDR2 FVKESK. The CDR3 DNA reads as TGTGCCAGCAGCCAATTGGGTCAGCTCCATCCAGATACGCGGTATTTT. Protein: CASSQLGQLHPDTRYF.

The chain combines TRBV5-1 with TRBJ2-1; 7 bases are a match to TRBD2. V lost 2 bases and J lost 1; bases outside the gene matches: 3. Germline V gene sequence: CDR1 SGHRS, CDR2 YFSETQ. The CDR3 spans 15 residues. Here the CDR3 reads CASSFAGVSYNEQFF. In DNA form, the CDR3 reads TGCGCCAGCAGCTTCGCGGGAGTGTCCTACAATGAGCAGTTCTTC.

The genes are TRBV4-1 and TRBJ2-7; D perhaps matches TRBD1 (6 bases). The CDR3 has 13 residues. Trimming took off 3 bases at V and 7 bases at J, with 13 bases between the two ends. The germline V gene encodes CDR1 MGHRA and CDR2 YSYEKL. The CDR3 DNA follows: TGCGCCAGCAGCCATAGGGACAAAGCTGAGCAGTACTTC. It is translated as CASSHRDKAEQYF.

This clonotype was seen at least ten times. The chain employs TRBV6-2 or TRBV6-3 and TRBJ2-2; TRBD1 is a possible D gene (7 bases). CDR3 length equals 16 residues. V lost 4 bases and J 7 bases, leaving 19 bases between the germline ends. Germline CDR1 MNHEY, CDR2 SVGEGT. The CDR3 sequence: CASSWRTGGLIGELFF. In DNA form, the CDR3 reads TGTGCCAGCAGTTGGCGGACAGGAGGGCTTATCGGGGAGCTGTTTTTT.

Regarding this clonotype: A read error may explain this, as a much larger clone is one base away. The V call is TRBV6-1, the J call TRBJ2-5; D gene ambiguous. CDR1 and CDR2 (germline): MNHNS, SASEGT. This CDR3 comprises 15 residues. Trimming left V 6 bases short and J 2 bases short, with 16 bases between. CDR3 coding DNA: TGTGCCAGCAGCGCCTCTACGGCGGTTCAAGAGACCCAGTACTTC. Amino acid sequence: CASSASTAVQETQYF.